The entry that follows covers one T cell receptor (beta chain) sequence. The entry originates in a study of radiotherapy plus CTLA-4 blockade in lung cancer. V lost 2 bases and J 7 bases, leaving 14 bases between the germline ends. Germline CDR1 and CDR2: KGHSH and LQKENI. The CDR3 covers 14 residues. Some clones are missing from TCRdb's copy, which holds only in-frame ones; the method was immunoSEQ multiplex PCR. The top ten clones hold over 35% of a sample with over 60,000 clones, over 75% of them seen once. The source of this sequence is a human donor with non-small cell lung cancer that progressed on radiotherapy plus ipilimumab. Source: peripheral blood, taken from a patient treated with radiotherapy plus ipilimumab. The V gene is TRBV18, the J gene TRBJ2-5; D may be TRBD1 or TRBD2 (5 bases each). The CDR3 is CASSPSSGTGTQYF. In nucleotides, the CDR3 is TGTGCCAGCTCACCATCGTCAGGGACCGGGACCCAGTACTTC.